This T cell receptor (beta chain) is drawn from a study of cytomegalovirus exposure and HLA in healthy donors (dated by TCRdb to between 2016 and 2019). Study-wide context: An earlier analysis of roughly 570 of the donors reported approximately 280 Gb of sequence data and approximately 120 million unique TCR beta sequences obtained from about 180 million T cells. A later analysis re-analyzed previously published TCR beta repertoires from roughly 600 donors and added high-resolution HLA genotyping to study TCR occurrence patterns. The T cell repertoires of 700 or so subjects were profiled by immunosequencing and related to cytomegalovirus serostatus. Typing coverage varied by locus: roughly 629-630 donors for A, B, C, DRB1 and DQB1; around 560 for DQA1; around 570 for DPA1; 450 to 480 for DPB1. Along with the roughly 670-subject first cohort, a separate validation cohort of over a hundred different subjects was used. In a later genetic analysis, genome-wide SNP genotypes for about three fifths of the roughly 670 donors were used, and that subset was treated as a discovery cohort. An earlier analysis of 587 of the donors applied high-throughput TCR beta sequencing to assess whether each TCR beta V gene segment acted as functional or pseudogenic. Roughly 300 gigabases of sequencing data and roughly 81 million unique TCR sequences made up an early release that covered 500 to 700 HLA-typed donors. The genetic ancestry cluster associated with self-reported Caucasian donors included over 80% of the roughly 390 genotyped donors. HLA typing covered class I and class II loci at four-digit resolution. Among 300 to 500 genotyped donors of the cohort, an average of around 240,000 unique TCR beta nucleotide sequences was sequenced per donor, of which about 20% were non-productive. High-throughput TCR immunosequencing, statistical association of individual TCRs with disease status, and machine learning were combined to predict cytomegalovirus infection status. The aim of the study was to test whether cataloging public T cell receptors could identify signatures of past pathogen exposure. Because of strong linkage in the cohort, roughly five DR-DQ haplotypes were treated as single units for association and clustering. Every repertoire in the discovery cohort had been generated on one and the same sequencing platform. Donor age, sex, ethnicity and CMV serostatus were compiled alongside the repertoire data. The later analysis used no new phenotypic data to find candidate immune exposures, relying instead on TCR beta sequences and their occurrence across donors. What the authors observed across the whole study: Correlated functional status among segregating V segments might be attributable to linkage disequilibrium, but an unknown experimental factor could not be ruled out. When HLA alleles, especially DR and DQ, strongly co-occurred, TCR associations were difficult to assign to individual alleles. According to a later genetic analysis, donors in an Asian-associated ancestry cluster had fewer N-insertions in productive TCRs than the roughly 700-donor mean. The classifier was reported to diagnose cytomegalovirus status with high specificity and sensitivity in both the original cohort and the validation cohort. Most TCR sequences were observed very rarely across donors, whereas some public TCRs were present in many individuals. The only immune exposure information available for the cohort was CMV serostatus. In a later analysis, several top co-occurrence clusters were reported to appear linked to parvovirus B19, influenza, CMV and Epstein-Barr virus. Broadly in line with IMGT annotations, most TCR beta V segments showed up in productive rearrangements about 90% or about 30% of the time in an earlier analysis of several hundred of the donors. The authors suggested that the approach could potentially be generalized to other disease states and immunological phenotypes. The 87-base-pair reads could not distinguish some IMGT-functional V segments, including TRBV6-2 and TRBV6-3, so those segments were excluded. Because counts were too low, seventeen rarely observed V segments, including chromosome 9 orphons, were excluded from the earlier analysis of some 540 of the donors. A further reported finding was that TCR beta sequences accurately predicted the HLA-A and HLA-B alleles for most subjects in the first cohort. Because HLA typing was missing for some donors at each locus, association tests included only the typed subset. An association between a missense DCLRE1C variant and V-gene and J-gene trimming of TCR beta chains was found in a later genetic analysis and replicated in an independent cohort. In vitro tests confirmed that a few of the cytomegalovirus-associated TCR beta chains recognize cytomegalovirus antigens. In a later analysis, the rate of TCR association differed among HLA loci, with DRB1 alleles having the most associated TCRs and HLA-C alleles having the fewest. Most CMV-associated TCR beta chains appeared to be HLA-restricted in a later analysis, and the HLA associations seemed to be driven largely by CMV exposure. In a later analysis, over 15,000 TCR beta sequences were associated with specific HLA alleles at a false discovery rate of 0.05. A later analysis found that HLA-associated TCR beta chains were more clonally expanded and had lower generation probabilities than equally common non-associated chains. Only TCR beta chains were sequenced in this cohort, and the absence of alpha or paired-chain data limited detectable features. The presence/absence analyses assumed that sequencing depth was roughly uniform across donors, and that assumption may not be true. The sequencing pipeline was judged likely to have produced a cluster of highly shared sequence variants as a technical artifact. The study gave a list of around 170 TCR beta chains associated with cytomegalovirus.

Library preparation used the immunoSEQ multiplex PCR assay. For the multiplex PCR, a mixture combining 60 forward primers for TCR Vbeta segments and 13 reverse primers for TCR Jbeta segments was used. The CDR3 region of rearranged TCR beta genes was amplified from genomic DNA with a multiplex PCR assay. The Illumina HiSeq System was used to sequence the amplified TCR beta libraries as 87-base-pair reads. Processing in the source paper ran as follows. A later analysis counted tens of millions of unique TCR beta chains across the 500 to 850 repertoires, and 9.5 million to 11 million of these chains were shared by at least two donors. A nearest-neighbor algorithm error-corrected the raw reads and collapsed the reads into unique sequences, merging closely related sequences to remove PCR and sequencing errors. CDR3 sequences were aligned to IMGT reference sequences to assign V, D and J gene segments. Each retained sequence needed at least a six-nucleotide match to both a V gene segment and a J gene segment. A rearrangement counted as productive if the CDR3 had no stop codons and remained in frame with V and J, and every other rearrangement counted as non-productive. Following IMGT convention, CDR3 was defined as the stretch from the second conserved V-encoded cysteine to the conserved J-encoded phenylalanine. In an earlier analysis of more than 550 of the donors, sequences lacking an unambiguous match to a single V gene segment were excluded. An earlier analysis of 550 to 650 of the donors classified V segments as functional when productive rearrangements were above 56.7% and as segregating when the standard deviation between donors was above 5%. A statistical classification framework was built for diagnosing cytomegalovirus status from the catalog of TCR beta chain sequences. In a later analysis, V and J genes were assigned by comparing TCR nucleotide sequences against IMGT/GENE-DB human TR gene sequences. Using the TCRdist pipeline, a later analysis assigned CDR3 sequences along with most-parsimonious VDJ recombination scenarios. A later analysis defined each TCR beta chain by its CDR3 amino acid sequence plus V-gene family, and excluded reads lacking a unique V-gene family. In a later analysis, 500 to 700 highly shared, low-generation-probability nucleotide sequences were removed to address suspected cross-contamination and a sequencing artifact. For each public chain, a later analysis derived a clonal expansion index from normalized ranks of inferred template counts within each repertoire. In a later analysis, generation probabilities were computed using a VDJ recombination model fitted to out-of-frame rearrangements, and the results were checked against IGoR. In a later analysis, TCR-TCR, TCR-HLA and TCR-CMV co-occurrence was scored with hypergeometric tests, and a repertoire-size bias correction was applied to TCR pairs. To estimate false discovery rates, a later analysis permuted the HLA or CMV assignments 20 times. In a later analysis, co-occurring TCRs were grouped using DBSCAN, with TCRdist sequence similarity added in when clustering inside HLA-allele-positive subsets. For co-occurrence clustering, repertoires with fewer than 30,000 or more than 120,000 public chains were excluded, along with 4 to 6 repertoires with anomalous nucleotide sharing. TCRdb provides this immuneACCESS table in a form limited to in-frame rearrangements. Some clones are lacking; in checked studies, under half of them reflect an unresolved V gene, and why the rest are absent is not known. V, J and clone size are taken as reported in that table, and D and trimming were inferred from the DNA itself. The sample table shows roughly 200,000 clones, and about four fifths are seen once. Roughly 3% of the sample goes to the ten largest clones.

About this clone itself: Its antigen specificity is not known. Base qualities are not provided; no much larger clone lies one nucleotide away.

The germline V gene (reference sequence) provides CDR1 SGHNT and CDR2 YYREEE. Reading from cysteine to phenylalanine, the CDR3 counts 16 amino acids. Only the CDR3 DNA is retained, 48 bases long and in frame from the first base. Germline trimming amounts to 0 bases on V and 3 bases on J, with 6 as the count of junction bases outside the gene matches. The cohort comprised some 730 healthy bone marrow donors. At the time of sampling, every cohort member was nominally healthy, though immune exposures that went unrecorded were likely present. The donor tested CMV seronegative, placing the donor among the 350 or so seronegative members of the cohort. A peripheral blood sample was provided by each donor, and peripheral blood mononuclear cells were used for TCR beta sequencing. The Qiagen DNeasy Blood Extraction Kit was used to extract genomic DNA from the blood cell samples.

This TCR was sampled from a female donor in good health and CMV-seronegative. The V and J genes are TRBV5-4 and TRBJ2-3; 8 bases in between match TRBD2. Sequenced sample: PBMCs. The CDR3 protein sequence reads: CASSLVAGGRTDTQYF. The DNA sequence is given as TGTGCCAGCAGCTTGGTTGCGGGGGGACGAACAGATACGCAGTATTTT.